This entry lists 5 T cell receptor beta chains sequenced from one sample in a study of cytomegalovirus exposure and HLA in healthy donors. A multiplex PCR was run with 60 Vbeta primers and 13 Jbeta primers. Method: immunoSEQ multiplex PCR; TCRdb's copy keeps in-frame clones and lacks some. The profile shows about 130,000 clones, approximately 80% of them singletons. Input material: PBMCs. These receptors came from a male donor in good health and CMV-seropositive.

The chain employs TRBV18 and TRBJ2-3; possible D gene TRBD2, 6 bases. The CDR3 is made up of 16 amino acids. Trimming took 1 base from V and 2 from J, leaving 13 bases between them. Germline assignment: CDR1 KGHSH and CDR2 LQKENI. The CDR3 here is CASSPLLGRDTDTQYF. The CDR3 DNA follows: TGTGCCAGCTCACCACTGCTTGGGCGGGACACAGATACGCAGTATTTT.

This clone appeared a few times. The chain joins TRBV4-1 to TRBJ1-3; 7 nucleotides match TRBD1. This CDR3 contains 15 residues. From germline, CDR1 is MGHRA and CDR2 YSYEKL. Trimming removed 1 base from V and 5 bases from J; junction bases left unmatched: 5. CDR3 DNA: TGCGCCAGCAGCCAAGGAACAGGGGATAGAAACACCATATATTTT. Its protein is CASSQGTGDRNTIYF.

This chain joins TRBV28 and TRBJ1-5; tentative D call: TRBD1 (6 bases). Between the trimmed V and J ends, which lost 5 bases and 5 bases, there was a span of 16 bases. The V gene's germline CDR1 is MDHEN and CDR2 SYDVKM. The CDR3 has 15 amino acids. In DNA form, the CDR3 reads TGTGCCAGCAGTCTCCCGGCAGGGGATCATCAGCCCCAGCATTTT. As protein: CASSLPAGDHQPQHF.

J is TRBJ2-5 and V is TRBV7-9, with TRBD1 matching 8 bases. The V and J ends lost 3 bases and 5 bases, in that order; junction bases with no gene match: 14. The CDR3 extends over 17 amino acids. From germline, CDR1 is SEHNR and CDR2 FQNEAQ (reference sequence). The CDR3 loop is CASSFAADRDLSETQYF. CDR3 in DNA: TGTGCCAGCAGCTTTGCAGCGGACAGGGACCTTTCGGAGACCCAGTACTTC.

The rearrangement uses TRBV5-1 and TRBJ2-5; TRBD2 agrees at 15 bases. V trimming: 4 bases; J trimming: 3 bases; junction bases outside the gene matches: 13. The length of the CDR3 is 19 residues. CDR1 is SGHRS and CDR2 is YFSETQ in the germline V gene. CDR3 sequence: CASSLSPGLAGGPKETQYF. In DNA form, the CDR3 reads TGCGCCAGCAGCCTATCGCCGGGACTAGCGGGAGGTCCTAAAGAGACCCAGTACTTC. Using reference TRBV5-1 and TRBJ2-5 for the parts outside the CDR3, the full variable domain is KAGVTQTPRYLIKTRGQQVTLSCSPISGHRSVSWYQQTPGQGLQFLFEYFSETQRNKGNFPGRFSGRQFSNSRSEMNVSTLELGDSALYLCASSLSPGLAGGPKETQYFGPGTRLLVL.